The next 11 T cell receptor beta chains were all read from a single sample in a study of shared clonotypes between healthy human individuals. Selected positively for CCR7 and CD45RO-negative, naive CD8 cells excluded terminally differentiated effector memory CD45RA+ cells. Some clones are missing from TCRdb's copy, which holds only in-frame ones; the method was immunoSEQ multiplex PCR. Among some 1,900,000 clones listed, roughly 94% were seen once. The specimen sequenced was naive CD8+ T cells sorted from blood. All receptors come from a man aged 18 to 29 in good health.

The rearrangement uses TRBV9 and TRBJ2-5, with unresolved D. CDR1 and CDR2 from the germline V gene are SGDLS and YYNGEE. Between the trimmed V and J ends, which lost 2 bases and 2 bases, there was a span of 10 bases. The CDR3 spans 14 residues. The CDR3 coding sequence is TGTGCCAGCAGCGTTGAAGACCTACAAGAGACCCAGTACTTC. It specifies CASSVEDLQETQYF.

This clone appeared a few times. The chain carries TRBV29-1 and TRBJ2-2; possibly TRBD1 for D (5 bases). There are 11 residues in the CDR3. CDR1 is SQVTM and CDR2 is ANQGSEA in the germline V gene. V lost 6 bases and J 7 bases, leaving 9 bases between the germline ends. CDR3 sequence (DNA): TGCAGCGTGGGGCGTGGCGGGGAGCTGTTTTTT. It translates to CSVGRGGELFF.

As for this clone: The same CDR3 can be traced to other DNA sequences in this sample. The chain uses TRBV27 and TRBJ1-5; no firm D call. The germline V gene has CDR1 MNHEY and CDR2 SMNVEV (reference sequence). Trimming took off 0 bases at V and 4 bases at J, with 4 bases between the two ends. The CDR3 covers 13 residues. CDR3 protein: CASSLSGNQPQHF. CDR3 in DNA: TGTGCCAGCAGTTTATCCGGAAATCAGCCCCAGCATTTT.

The chain joins TRBV27 to TRBJ2-1; 9 positions match TRBD2. This CDR3 comprises 15 residues. V shed 5 bases and J 2 bases; nucleotides not matched to a gene: 4. Germline values: CDR1 MNHEY, CDR2 SMNVEV (reference sequence). The CDR3 here is CASSMRGGPYNEQFF. In DNA, the CDR3 is TGTGCCAGCAGTATGCGGGGGGGACCCTACAATGAGCAGTTCTTC.

Worth noting for this clone: Distinct nucleotide sequences in the sample also encode this CDR3. CDR3 DNA: TGTGCCAGCAGTTTATCTGGGACAGGGAATTCACCCCTCCACTTT. This gives the protein CASSLSGTGNSPLHF. The rearrangement links TRBV27 to TRBJ1-6; 9 bases fit TRBD1. Germline V gene sequence: CDR1 MNHEY, CDR2 SMNVEV (reference sequence). This CDR3 spans 15 amino acids. The junction had 1 base not matched to a gene; V was cut back by 0 bases and J by 7 bases.

Remarks on this clone: This same CDR3 is encoded by further DNA sequences in the sample. The chain employs TRBV6-5 and TRBJ2-7; TRBD2 aligns across 14 bases. The V gene end was trimmed by 2 bases and the J gene end by 3 bases; junction bases not matched to a gene: 0. Germline V gene lookup returns CDR1 MNHEY and CDR2 SVGAGI. The CDR3 has 15 amino acids. CDR3 nucleotides: TGTGCCAGCAGTTACGGACTAGCGGGAGGCTACGAGCAGTACTTC. Translation: CASSYGLAGGYEQYF.

The chain carries TRBV27 and TRBJ2-2; D assignment may be TRBD1 or TRBD2 (6 bases each). Germline V gene lookup returns CDR1 MNHEY and CDR2 SMNVEV (reference sequence). The CDR3 sequence is 15 residues long. V was shortened by 2 bases and J by 5 bases, with 12 bases between the two germline ends. CDR3 nucleotides: TGTGCCAGCAGTTTAAACAGGGAGGCGACCGGGGAGCTGTTTTTT. Protein sequence: CASSLNREATGELFF.

V gene TRBV4-1 combines with J gene TRBJ2-7, with D unresolved. The V end lost 0 bases, the J end lost 0 bases, and 9 bases lay between the germline ends. The CDR3 has 15 residues. Germline CDR1 is MGHRA and CDR2 is YSYEKL. CDR3 residues: CASSQEGQASYEQYF. CDR3 DNA: TGCGCCAGCAGCCAAGAAGGGCAGGCCTCCTACGAGCAGTACTTC.

The chain has TRBV7-6 and TRBJ2-7; unclear D gene. V shed 1 base and J shed 4 bases, with 8 bases lying between them. The CDR3 is 13 residues long. Germline V gives CDR1 SGHVS, CDR2 FNYEAQ. CDR3 loop: CASSLGGEYEQYF. In DNA form, the CDR3 reads TGTGCCAGCAGCTTAGGTGGGGAATACGAGCAGTACTTC. Using reference TRBV7-6 and TRBJ2-7 for the parts outside the CDR3, the full variable domain is GAGVSQSPRYKVTKRGQDVALRCDPISGHVSLYWYRQALGQGPEFLTYFNYEAQQDKSGLPNDRFSAERPEGSISTLTIQRTEQRDSAMYRCASSLGGEYEQYFGPGTRLTVT.

This chain uses TRBV6-6 with TRBJ2-2, with D possibly matching TRBD2 (7 bases). This CDR3 has 13 residues. CDR1 and CDR2 (germline): MNHNY, SVGAGI (reference sequence). V shed 5 bases and J shed 5 bases, with 9 bases lying between them. The CDR3, as DNA: TGTGCCAGCAGTGAGGGGGGGACCGGGGAGCTGTTTTTT. As protein: CASSEGGTGELFF.

This rearrangement joins TRBV5-4 to TRBJ2-5; tentative D call: TRBD1 (6 bases). The germline V gene has CDR1 SGHNT and CDR2 YYREEE (reference sequence). This CDR3 spans 13 amino acids. The ends were cut back, 4 bases at V and 3 bases at J, with 10 bases in the middle. CDR3 sequence (DNA): TGTGCCAGCAGCCACCGGACAGAAGAGACCCAGTACTTC. Its protein is CASSHRTEETQYF.